This T cell receptor (beta chain) is drawn from a study of T cell repertoires in cytomegalovirus infection. Points from the study as a whole: CMV-specific HLA-C-restricted TCR beta clonotypes dominated the ex vivo response. The cumulative frequency of public TCR beta families identified carriers of CMV plus the relevant HLA.

About this clonotype: Its antigen is not identified.

CDR1 and CDR2 from the germline V gene are SGHNT and YYREEE (reference sequence). The CDR3 has 15 residues. With V trimmed by 4 bases and J by 7 bases, 10 bases remained unmatched. TCRdb re-analysed the reads in MiXCR, keeping a single row per CDR3 protein. The sample consists of 600,000 to 700,000 distinct CDR3 sequences, roughly 30% of them appearing once. The chain carries TRBV5-4 and TRBJ2-1; TRBD2 matches 8 bases. Sequenced here: cultured PBMCs, sampled from culture after CMV antigen stimulation. The receptor's source is a human donor in good health (CMV status not recorded). Some clones in this sample may be carry-over from other donors' samples. CDR3 sequence reads: CASSATSGQRNEQFF. The DNA for the CDR3 is TGTGCCAGCAGCGCCACTAGCGGCCAGCGGAATGAGCAGTTCTTC.